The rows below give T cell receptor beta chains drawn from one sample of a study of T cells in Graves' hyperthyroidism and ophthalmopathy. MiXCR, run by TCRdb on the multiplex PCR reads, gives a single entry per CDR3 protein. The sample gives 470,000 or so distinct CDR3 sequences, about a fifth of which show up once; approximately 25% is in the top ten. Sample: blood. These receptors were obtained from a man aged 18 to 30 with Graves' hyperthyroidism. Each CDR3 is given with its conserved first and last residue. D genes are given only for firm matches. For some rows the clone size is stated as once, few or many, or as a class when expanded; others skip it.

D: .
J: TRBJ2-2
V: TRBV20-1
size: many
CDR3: CSARRLRIGELFF
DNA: TGCAGTGCTAGGCGCTTGCGTATCGGGGAGCTGTTTTTT

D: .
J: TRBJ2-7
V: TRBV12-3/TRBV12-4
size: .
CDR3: CASSRTFPSYEQYF
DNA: TGTGCCAGCTCCCGCACCTTTCCTTCCTACGAGCAGTACTTC

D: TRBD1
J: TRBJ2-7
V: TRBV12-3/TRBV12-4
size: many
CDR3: CASSAGTGFCEQYF
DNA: TGTGCCAGCAGTGCCGGGACAGGGTTCTGCGAGCAGTACTTC

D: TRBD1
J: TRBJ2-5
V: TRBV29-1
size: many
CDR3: CSIGDRALYQETQYF
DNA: TGCAGCATCGGGGACAGAGCCTTGTACCAAGAGACCCAGTACTTC

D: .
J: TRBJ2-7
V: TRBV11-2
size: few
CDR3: CASSQAPPGGQPGYEQYF
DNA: TGTGCCAGCAGCCAGGCCCCCCCCGGGGGGCAACCCGGCTACGAGCAGTACTTC

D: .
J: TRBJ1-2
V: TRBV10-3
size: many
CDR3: CAISDQGGYGYTF
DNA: TGTGCCATCAGTGATCAGGGAGGCTATGGCTACACCTTC

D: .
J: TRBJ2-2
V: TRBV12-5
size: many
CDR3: CASGPGLTSTGELFF
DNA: TGTGCTAGTGGCCCCGGCCTAACCAGCACCGGGGAGCTGTTTTTT

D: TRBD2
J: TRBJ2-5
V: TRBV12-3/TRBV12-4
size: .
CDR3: CASSLALAGDLQETQYF
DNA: TGTGCCAGCAGTTTAGCGCTGGCGGGGGATCTCCAAGAGACCCAGTACTTC

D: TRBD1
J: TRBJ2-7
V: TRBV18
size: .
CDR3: CASSPPGTGFSSYEQYF
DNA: TGTGCCAGCTCACCACCTGGGACAGGTTTCTCCTCCTACGAGCAGTACTTC

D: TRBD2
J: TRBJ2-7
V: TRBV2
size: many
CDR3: CASSEGGGNYEQYF
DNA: TGTGCCAGCAGTGAAGGGGGGGGGAACTACGAGCAGTACTTC

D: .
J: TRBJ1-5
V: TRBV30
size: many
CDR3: CAWSPTSRNQPQHF
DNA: TGTGCCTGGAGTCCCACGTCGAGAAATCAGCCCCAGCATTTT

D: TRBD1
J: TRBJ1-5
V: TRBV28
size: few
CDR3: CASSYPTGMGNQPQHF
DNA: TGTGCCAGCAGTTATCCGACAGGGATGGGCAATCAGCCCCAGCATTTT

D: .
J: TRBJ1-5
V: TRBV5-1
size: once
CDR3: CASRETEGGNQPQHF
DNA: TGCGCCAGCAGGGAAACAGAGGGCGGCAATCAGCCCCAGCATTTT

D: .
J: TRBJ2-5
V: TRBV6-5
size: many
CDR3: CASRRRGKETQYF
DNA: TGTGCCAGCAGGAGAAGGGGGAAAGAGACCCAGTACTTC

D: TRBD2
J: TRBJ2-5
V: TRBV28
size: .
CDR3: CASSPNGGSGGETQYF
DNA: TGTGCCAGCAGCCCCAATGGGGGGAGCGGGGGAGAGACCCAGTACTTC

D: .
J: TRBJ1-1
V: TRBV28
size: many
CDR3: CASSSITEAFF
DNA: TGTGCCAGCAGTTCGATCACTGAAGCTTTCTTT

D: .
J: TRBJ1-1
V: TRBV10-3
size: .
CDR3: CAINGLMNTEAFF
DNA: TGTGCCATCAACGGCCTCATGAACACTGAAGCTTTCTTT

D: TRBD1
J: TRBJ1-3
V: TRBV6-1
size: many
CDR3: CASSISPGGYGNTIYF
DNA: TGTGCCAGCAGTATCAGCCCAGGGGGATACGGAAACACCATATATTTT

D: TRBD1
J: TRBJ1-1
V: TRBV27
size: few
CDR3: CASSLGDRLNTEAFF
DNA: TGTGCCAGCAGTTTAGGGGACAGATTAAACACTGAAGCTTTCTTT

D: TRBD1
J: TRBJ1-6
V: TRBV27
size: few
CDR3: CASSLAGTGGSPLHF
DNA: TGTGCCAGCAGTTTAGCGGGGACAGGGGGTTCACCCCTCCACTTT